The rows below give T cell receptor beta chains drawn from one sample of a study of cytomegalovirus exposure and HLA in healthy donors. Produced via immunoSEQ multiplex PCR; TCRdb's table is partial and in-frame only. The ten most abundant clones cover roughly 0.83% of a sample with 150,000 to 200,000 clones. The sequenced sample consisted of PBMCs. The receptors shown here come from a woman under 30 in good health and CMV-seropositive. The CDR3 runs from the conserved cysteine through the conserved F or W. The D gene is left open where the match is weak.

V gene: TRBV5-1; D gene: TRBD2; J gene: TRBJ2-2; CDR3 DNA: TGCGCCAGCAGCTTTGGAGGTAGCGGGAGCGGTACCGGGGAGCTGTTTTTT; CDR3 protein: CASSFGGSGSGTGELFF
V gene: TRBV19; D gene: NA; J gene: TRBJ1-3; CDR3 DNA: TGTGCCAGTAGTTCGCCGGGGGGCTCTTCTGGAAACACCATATATTTT; CDR3 protein: CASSSPGGSSGNTIYF
V gene: TRBV27; D gene: NA; J gene: TRBJ2-7; CDR3 DNA: TGTGCCAGCAGTTTATCGGAGGTATCCTACGAGCAGTACTTC; CDR3 protein: CASSLSEVSYEQYF
V gene: TRBV6-1; D gene: TRBD1; J gene: TRBJ1-1; CDR3 DNA: TGTGCCAGCAGACGACAGGGACAGACTGAAGCTTTCTTT; CDR3 protein: CASRRQGQTEAFF
V gene: TRBV5-1; D gene: NA; J gene: TRBJ2-4; CDR3 DNA: TGCGCCAGCAGTTACAGATACAGGGAGGGAAACATTCAGTACTTC; CDR3 protein: CASSYRYREGNIQYF
V gene: TRBV28; D gene: NA; J gene: TRBJ2-5; CDR3 DNA: TGTGCCAGCAGTTTATCAGGGGTCGAGACCCAGTACTTC; CDR3 protein: CASSLSGVETQYF
V gene: TRBV7-3; D gene: NA; J gene: TRBJ2-5; CDR3 DNA: TGTGCCAGCAGCTCCCCAGGGGGGCAGGAGACCCAGTACTTC; CDR3 protein: CASSSPGGQETQYF
V gene: TRBV4-1; D gene: NA; J gene: TRBJ1-2; CDR3 DNA: TGCGCCAGCAGCCAAGCTGGGGCCTGGGGTAGAGGCTACACCTTC; CDR3 protein: CASSQAGAWGRGYTF
V gene: TRBV29-1; D gene: NA; J gene: TRBJ2-2; CDR3 DNA: TGCAGCGCGACTCCGCGGTCGAACACCGGGGAGCTGTTTTTT; CDR3 protein: CSATPRSNTGELFF
V gene: TRBV27; D gene: NA; J gene: TRBJ1-6; CDR3 DNA: TGTGCCAGCAGTTTGAGGGAATTAAATTCACCCCTCCACTTT; CDR3 protein: CASSLRELNSPLHF
V gene: TRBV2; D gene: NA; J gene: TRBJ1-2; CDR3 DNA: TGTGCCAGCTCCCCGCAGGGTGCTCTTGGCTACACCTTC; CDR3 protein: CASSPQGALGYTF
V gene: TRBV5-1; D gene: NA; J gene: TRBJ2-3; CDR3 DNA: TGCGCCAGCAGCCCGAGGCGGGGTGGTGGAGATACGCAGTATTTT; CDR3 protein: CASSPRRGGGDTQYF
V gene: TRBV5-5; D gene: NA; J gene: TRBJ1-5; CDR3 DNA: TGTGCCAGCAGCTTGGGGGCGAATAGCAATCAGCCCCAGCATTTT; CDR3 protein: CASSLGANSNQPQHF
V gene: TRBV10-1; D gene: TRBD2; J gene: TRBJ2-7; CDR3 DNA: TGCGCCAGCAGTGAGAGGAGAAGCGGGAGTAAAGACGAGCAGTACTTC; CDR3 protein: CASSERRSGSKDEQYF
V gene: TRBV5-1; D gene: NA; J gene: TRBJ2-1; CDR3 DNA: TGCGCCAGCAGCTTGGAGGGGAATGAGCAGTTCTTC; CDR3 protein: CASSLEGNEQFF
V gene: TRBV29-1; D gene: NA; J gene: TRBJ1-1; CDR3 DNA: TGCAGCGTTGATACGACTCCGGGCACTGAAGCTTTCTTT; CDR3 protein: CSVDTTPGTEAFF
V gene: TRBV5-5; D gene: NA; J gene: TRBJ2-1; CDR3 DNA: TGTGCCAGCAGCTTGGATCCACGGTCCTACAATGAGCAGTTCTTC; CDR3 protein: CASSLDPRSYNEQFF
V gene: TRBV19; D gene: TRBD2; J gene: TRBJ2-1; CDR3 DNA: TGTGCCAGTAGTATCCGGGTAAGCGGGGCTGAGCAGTTCTTC; CDR3 protein: CASSIRVSGAEQFF
V gene: TRBV15; D gene: TRBD2; J gene: TRBJ2-1; CDR3 DNA: TGTGCCACCCCTGATAGCGGGGAATACTACAATGAGCAGTTCTTC; CDR3 protein: CATPDSGEYYNEQFF
V gene: TRBV28; D gene: TRBD1; J gene: TRBJ1-1; CDR3 DNA: TGTGCCAGCAGTTGGGGGACAGACCGAAACACTGAAGCTTTCTTT; CDR3 protein: CASSWGTDRNTEAFF
V gene: TRBV19; D gene: NA; J gene: TRBJ1-1; CDR3 DNA: TGTGCCAGTAGTATAGAAGGGGGTGGGGGCACTGAAGCTTTCTTT; CDR3 protein: CASSIEGGGGTEAFF
V gene: TRBV6-6; D gene: NA; J gene: TRBJ2-5; CDR3 DNA: TGTGCCAGCAGTTCCCCGGCGGAGACAGAGACCCAGTACTTC; CDR3 protein: CASSSPAETETQYF